Here is one T cell receptor (beta chain) with its context. No antigen is known for it. These data originate in a study of cytomegalovirus exposure and HLA in healthy donors. General study findings and limits: Looking again later, the authors saw that most CMV-associated TCR beta chains seemed HLA-restricted.

Researchers ran the PCR with 60 Vbeta and 13 Jbeta primers. Only in-frame clones appear in the TCRdb table, and some are missing; sequencing was by immunoSEQ multiplex PCR. The sample has around 80,000 clones, approximately 60% seen once; the top ten hold more than 3.5%. Germline V gene lookup returns CDR1 SQVTM and CDR2 ANQGSEA. Between the trimmed V and J ends, which lost 0 bases and 4 bases, there was a span of 12 bases. The CDR3 sequence is 14 residues long. The sample consisted of PBMCs. The sequence came from a male donor in good health and CMV-seropositive. The genes are TRBV29-1 and TRBJ1-1; D unresolved. The CDR3 sequence is CSVEDRTGITEAFF. CDR3 coding DNA: TGCAGCGTTGAAGACAGGACGGGGATCACTGAAGCTTTCTTT.